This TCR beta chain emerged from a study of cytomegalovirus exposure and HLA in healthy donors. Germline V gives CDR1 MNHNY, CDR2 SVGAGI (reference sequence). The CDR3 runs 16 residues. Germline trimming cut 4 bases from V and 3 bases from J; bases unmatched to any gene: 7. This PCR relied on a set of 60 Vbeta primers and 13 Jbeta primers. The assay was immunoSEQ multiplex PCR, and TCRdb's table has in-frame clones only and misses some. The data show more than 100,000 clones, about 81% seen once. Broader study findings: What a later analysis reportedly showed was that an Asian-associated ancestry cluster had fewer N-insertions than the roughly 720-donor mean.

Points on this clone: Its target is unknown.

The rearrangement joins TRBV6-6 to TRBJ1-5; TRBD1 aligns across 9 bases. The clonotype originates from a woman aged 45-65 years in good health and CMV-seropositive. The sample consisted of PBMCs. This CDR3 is CASSSPTGGTNQPQHF. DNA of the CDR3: TGTGCCAGCAGTTCCCCGACAGGGGGTACCAATCAGCCCCAGCATTTT.